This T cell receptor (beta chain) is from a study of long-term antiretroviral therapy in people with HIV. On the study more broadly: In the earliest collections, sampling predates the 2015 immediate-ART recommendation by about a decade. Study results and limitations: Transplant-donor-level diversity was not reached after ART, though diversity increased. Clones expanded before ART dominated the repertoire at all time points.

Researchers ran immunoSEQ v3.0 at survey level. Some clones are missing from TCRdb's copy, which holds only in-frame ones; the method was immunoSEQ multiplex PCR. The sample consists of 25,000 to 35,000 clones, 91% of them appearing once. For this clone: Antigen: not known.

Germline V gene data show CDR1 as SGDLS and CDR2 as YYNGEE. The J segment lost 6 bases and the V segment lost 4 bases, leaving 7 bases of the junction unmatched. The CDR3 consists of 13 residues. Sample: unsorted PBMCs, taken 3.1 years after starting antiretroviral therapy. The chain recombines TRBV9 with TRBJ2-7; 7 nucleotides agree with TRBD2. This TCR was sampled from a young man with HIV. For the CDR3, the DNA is TGTGCCAGCAGCCTCCGACCGGGGGGCGAGCAGTACTTC. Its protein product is CASSLRPGGEQYF.